This entry lists 3 T cell receptor beta chains sequenced from one sample in a study of T cell changes during pregnancy in multiple sclerosis. Method: immunoSEQ multiplex PCR; TCRdb's copy keeps in-frame clones and lacks some. The table shows over 90,000 clones, with approximately 90% occurring only once. The input for sequencing was peripheral blood, taken in the second trimester of pregnancy. These receptors came from a female donor in good health, enrolled as a control in a pregnancy study.

J is TRBJ1-5 and V is TRBV11-2, with D possibly being TRBD1 (6 bases). Germline values: CDR1 SGHAT, CDR2 FQNNGV. With 3 bases removed from V and 6 bases from J, the gap between germline ends came to 12 bases. This CDR3 is built from 14 residues. The CDR3 nucleotides read TGTGCCAGCAGCTTTTCAGGGGATGCTCAGCCCCAGCATTTT. Residues: CASSFSGDAQPQHF.

This clone was recorded a few times. The chain employs TRBV14 and TRBJ1-2; 7 bases are a match to TRBD1. V dropped 1 base and J dropped 4; count of bases not matched to a gene: 6. CDR3 size: 15 residues. Germline-derived CDR1 and CDR2 are SGHDN and FVKESK. CDR3 residues: CASSQGQGVVYGYTF. CDR3 bases: TGTGCCAGCAGCCAAGGACAGGGAGTCGTCTATGGCTACACCTTC.

The genes are TRBV19 and TRBJ1-2, with 9 positions matching TRBD1. Germline CDR1 and CDR2: LNHDA and SQIVND (reference sequence). This CDR3 has 15 residues. J gave up 5 bases and V 5 bases, and 9 bases lay outside the gene matches. This CDR3 reads CASSPGTGSFYGYTF. Written as DNA, the CDR3 is TGTGCCAGTAGTCCAGGGACAGGGTCTTTTTATGGCTACACCTTC.